These T cell receptor beta chains were read from a single sample in a study of cytomegalovirus exposure and HLA in healthy donors. The repertoire was sequenced with immunoSEQ multiplex PCR; TCRdb's copy has only in-frame clones and lacks some. This table has 150,000 to 200,000 clones, about three quarters appearing once. The sequenced material came from PBMCs. The receptor source for this set is a man younger than 45 in good health and CMV-seropositive. CDR3s include the opening cysteine and the closing phenylalanine or tryptophan. The D gene is left open where the match is weak. Size values are once, few and many counts, or a class for expanded clones, and some rows have none.

J,size,V,D,CDR3,DNA
TRBJ2-7,-,TRBV29-1,TRBD2,CSVEVGGRSEQYF,TGCAGCGTTGAAGTGGGGGGGAGGTCCGAGCAGTACTTC
TRBJ1-3,-,TRBV2,-,CASSVDNNSGNTIYF,TGTGCCAGCAGTGTGGACAACAACTCTGGAAACACCATATATTTT
TRBJ2-7,-,TRBV7-8,-,CATVRDSAYEQYF,TGTGCCACCGTGCGGGACAGCGCCTACGAGCAGTACTTC
TRBJ1-2,-,TRBV10-3,TRBD1,CAATAEGQGTYGYTF,TGTGCCGCCACCGCCGAGGGACAGGGTACCTATGGCTACACCTTC
TRBJ2-3,once,TRBV27,TRBD2,CASGGTSGTDTQYF,TGTGCCAGCGGGGGGACTAGCGGCACAGATACGCAGTATTTT
TRBJ2-1,few,TRBV29-1,TRBD2,CSVGRAGGWSEQFF,TGCAGCGTTGGCCGAGCGGGAGGGTGGAGCGAGCAGTTCTTC
TRBJ2-2,-,TRBV11-3,-,CASSFKGANTGELFF,TGTGCCAGCAGCTTTAAGGGGGCGAACACCGGGGAGCTGTTTTTT
TRBJ2-1,few,TRBV30,TRBD2,CAWRGGTSGSRDEQFF,TGTGCCTGGAGGGGAGGGACTAGCGGGAGTAGGGATGAGCAGTTCTTC
TRBJ2-7,-,TRBV10-3,TRBD2,CAIGLAGGEQYF,TGTGCCATCGGGCTAGCGGGAGGCGAGCAGTACTTC
TRBJ2-7,-,TRBV18,TRBD1,CASSQGQGAYEQYF,TGTGCCAGCTCCCAAGGACAGGGCGCCTACGAGCAGTACTTC
TRBJ1-3,few,TRBV5-1,-,CASSSLSGNTIYF,TGCGCCAGCAGCTCCCTCTCTGGAAACACCATATATTTT
TRBJ2-7,few,TRBV30,TRBD1,CAGAGQGVREQYF,TGTGCCGGCGCTGGACAGGGAGTGAGAGAGCAGTACTTC
TRBJ2-3,-,TRBV7-9,TRBD2,CASSFSPSGDTDTQYF,TGTGCCAGCAGCTTCTCGCCTAGCGGGGACACAGATACGCAGTATTTT
TRBJ2-1,-,TRBV4-1,-,CASSQVLVASSDNEQFF,TGCGCCAGCAGCCAAGTATTAGTGGCTAGCTCCGACAATGAGCAGTTCTTC
TRBJ2-1,-,TRBV6-6,-,CAVWNSGNYNEQFF,TGTGCCGTCTGGAATAGCGGAAACTACAATGAGCAGTTCTTC
TRBJ1-4,-,TRBV13,TRBD1,CASSGRTGGDEKLFF,TGTGCCAGCAGCGGACGAACAGGGGGAGACGAAAAACTGTTTTTT
TRBJ1-1,-,TRBV4-1,-,CASSSRQIVGTEAFF,TGCGCCAGCAGCTCCCGACAGATAGTTGGCACTGAAGCTTTCTTT
TRBJ2-2,-,TRBV6-4,-,CASKSSTNTGELFF,TGTGCCAGCAAATCATCAACGAACACCGGGGAGCTGTTTTTT
TRBJ2-7,few,TRBV7-9,TRBD1,CASRRGETGAYEQYF,TGTGCCAGCAGACGTGGTGAGACAGGGGCCTACGAGCAGTACTTC
TRBJ2-5,-,TRBV30,-,CAWSLGPLQETQYF,TGTGCCTGGAGTCTGGGCCCCCTCCAAGAGACCCAGTACTTC
TRBJ1-4,-,TRBV2,TRBD1,CASNRDRGTNEKLFF,TGTGCCAGCAATAGGGACAGGGGAACTAATGAAAAACTGTTTTTT
TRBJ2-2,-,TRBV5-1,TRBD2,CASRWEGHTGELFF,TGCGCCAGCCGGTGGGAGGGTCACACCGGGGAGCTGTTTTTT
TRBJ2-3,-,TRBV6-6,-,CASSLETDTQYF,TGTGCCAGCAGTTTAGAAACAGATACGCAGTATTTT
TRBJ2-7,-,TRBV28,-,CASSPTRAGLSYEQYF,TGTGCCAGCAGTCCGACCAGAGCGGGCCTTTCCTACGAGCAGTACTTC
TRBJ2-2,-,TRBV30,TRBD2,CAWRGTSGRYGELFF,TGTGCCTGGAGAGGGACTAGCGGGAGGTACGGGGAGCTGTTTTTT
TRBJ1-2,few,TRBV4-1,-,CASSQAGYGYTF,TGCGCCAGCAGCCAGGCGGGGTATGGCTACACCTTC
TRBJ2-3,-,TRBV27,-,CASSLILADLSTDTQYF,TGTGCCAGCAGTTTAATCCTCGCGGACTTGAGCACAGATACGCAGTATTTT
TRBJ1-1,few,TRBV10-3,TRBD1,CAITVTGGTTEAFF,TGTGCCATCACTGTGACAGGGGGCACTACTGAAGCTTTCTTT
TRBJ2-7,-,TRBV6-1,-,CASSAVKGNSYEQYF,TGTGCCAGCAGTGCTGTCAAGGGGAACTCCTACGAGCAGTACTTC
TRBJ2-5,-,TRBV5-1,TRBD1,CASSEGQGAMETQYF,TGCGCCAGCAGCGAGGGACAGGGGGCGATGGAGACCCAGTACTTC
TRBJ2-7,-,TRBV5-1,-,CASSSFGVAEPYEQYF,TGCGCCAGCAGCTCCTTCGGAGTAGCGGAGCCCTACGAGCAGTACTTC
TRBJ2-3,-,TRBV2,-,CASPVAEGTDTQYF,TGTGCCAGCCCCGTCGCGGAGGGGACAGATACGCAGTATTTT
TRBJ2-5,-,TRBV4-2,-,CASSQVREETQYF,TGTGCCAGCAGCCAAGTACGGGAGGAGACCCAGTACTTC
TRBJ1-3,-,TRBV9,TRBD1,CASRGTVGNTIYF,TGTGCCAGCAGGGGGACAGTAGGAAACACCATATATTTT
TRBJ1-4,-,TRBV6-6,TRBD1,CASSSGTGINEKLFF,TGTGCCAGCAGTTCCGGGACAGGGATTAATGAAAAACTGTTTTTT
TRBJ1-2,-,TRBV30,-,CAWSATANYGYTF,TGTGCCTGGAGCGCGACAGCTAACTATGGCTACACCTTC
TRBJ1-3,-,TRBV18,-,CASSRREPFSGNTIYF,TGTGCCAGCTCCCGACGGGAACCTTTCTCTGGAAACACCATATATTTT
TRBJ2-5,-,TRBV9,TRBD2,CASSVGLAGLQETQYF,TGTGCCAGCAGCGTCGGACTAGCGGGCCTCCAAGAGACCCAGTACTTC
TRBJ1-1,few,TRBV7-9,TRBD1,CASSSLDRDTEAFF,TGTGCCAGCAGCTCCCTTGACAGGGACACTGAAGCTTTCTTT
TRBJ2-1,once,TRBV27,TRBD2,CASSLQGLAGSEQFF,TGTGCCAGCAGTTTGCAGGGACTAGCGGGATCTGAGCAGTTCTTC
TRBJ2-7,few,TRBV4-1,TRBD2,CASSQDRGGTSYEQYF,TGCGCCAGCAGCCAAGACCGGGGGGGGACCTCCTACGAGCAGTACTTC
TRBJ1-5,few,TRBV19,-,CASSIWAGAATQPQHF,TGTGCCAGTAGTATTTGGGCAGGGGCGGCCACCCAGCCCCAGCATTTT
TRBJ2-5,-,TRBV5-6,TRBD2,CASSLVLLGGETQYF,TGTGCCAGCAGCTTGGTCCTCTTGGGGGGGGAGACCCAGTACTTC
TRBJ1-4,-,TRBV7-9,-,CASSLLRQTTNEKLFF,TGTGCCAGCAGCTTGCTACGACAGACAACTAATGAAAAACTGTTTTTT
TRBJ1-1,-,TRBV6-6,-,CASSYPPDRPNTEAFF,TGTGCCAGCAGTTATCCCCCCGACAGACCGAACACTGAAGCTTTCTTT
TRBJ1-1,-,TRBV5-1,TRBD1,CASSYGTGGVEGEAFF,TGCGCCAGCAGCTATGGGACAGGGGGCGTTGAAGGCGAAGCTTTCTTT
TRBJ2-1,-,TRBV6-4,TRBD2,CASSAGGGIVNEQFF,TGTGCCAGCAGTGCCGGCGGGGGTATTGTAAATGAGCAGTTCTTC
TRBJ2-7,-,TRBV30,TRBD1,CAWRGPLGQGRYEQYF,TGTGCCTGGAGGGGCCCTTTGGGACAGGGGAGATACGAGCAGTACTTC
TRBJ1-5,-,TRBV15,TRBD1,CATAGGQGIDNQPQHF,TGTGCCACCGCCGGGGGACAGGGGATTGACAATCAGCCCCAGCATTTT